Listed here are 25 T cell receptor beta chains from one sample, sequenced in a study of CD8+ T cells in alopecia areata. The authors extracted RNA and reverse transcribed it into cDNA as the sequencing template. Data came from immunoSEQ multiplex PCR; TCRdb stores just in-frame clones and leaves some out. The table shows 130,000 to 150,000 clones, with 51% occurring only once. The sample consisted of CD4+ T cells sorted from blood, taken at week 0. The receptors here all came from a human donor with alopecia areata.

This clone has only a few counts. V is TRBV29-1 and J is TRBJ2-3, with TRBD1 as a possible D gene (6 bases). Trimming shortened V by 6 bases and J by 6 bases, and 19 bases separated the two germline ends. CDR3 length: 14 amino acids. CDR1 and CDR2 (germline): SQVTM, ANQGSEA. CDR3 in amino acids: CSVPLWGLQDTQYF. DNA of the CDR3: TGCAGCGTCCCCCTTTGGGGGCTTCAGGATACGCAGTATTTT.

This clone was recorded a few times. This chain links TRBV7-2 with TRBJ2-5; D remains unclear. CDR1 and CDR2 (germline): SGHTA, FQGNSA. The CDR3 has 14 amino acids. Trimming removed 3 bases at V and 3 bases at J, with 11 bases between. The CDR3 spells CASSFAPPKETQYF. As DNA, the CDR3 is TGTGCCAGCAGCTTCGCCCCTCCCAAAGAGACCCAGTACTTC.

The V and J genes are TRBV2 and TRBJ2-7, with no clear D. Germline V gives CDR1 SNHLY, CDR2 FYNNEI. CDR3 size: 12 residues. V was clipped by 6 bases and J by 0 bases, with 6 bases between them. The CDR3, as DNA: TGTGCCAGCAGGGGCGGCTCCTACGAGCAGTACTTC. Translated: CASRGGSYEQYF.

This clone has just a few counts. The rearrangement uses TRBV29-1 and TRBJ1-2, with D possibly TRBD1 on 5 matching bases. CDR3 length: 13 amino acids. The V end was cut by 7 bases, the J end by 1 base, with 13 bases between. Looked up from germline, CDR1 is SQVTM and CDR2 is ANQGSEA. The CDR3 DNA reads TGCAGCGGGGGCGGCGGGTTTAACTATGGCTACACCTTC. This sequence encodes CSGGGGFNYGYTF.

This clone occurred once. The rearrangement joins TRBV11-2 to TRBJ1-1; D is perhaps TRBD1 (6 bases). The CDR3 is 13 residues long. V dropped 5 bases and J dropped 3 bases, with 10 bases sitting between them. The germline CDR1 and CDR2 sequences are SGHAT and FQNNGV. CDR3 sequence reads: CASSLQGYTEAFF. Written as DNA, the CDR3 is TGTGCCAGCAGCCTACAGGGCTACACTGAAGCTTTCTTT.

The chain joins TRBV29-1 to TRBJ1-5, with TRBD1 as a possible D gene (5 bases). The CDR3 has 12 residues. The germline V and J ends were trimmed by 5 bases and 9 bases, with 14 bases remaining between them. Germline CDR1 and CDR2: SQVTM and ANQGSEA. CDR3 protein: CSVTPGQGPQHF. DNA of the CDR3: TGCAGCGTTACCCCAGGCCAGGGGCCCCAGCATTTT.

This chain connects TRBV30 to TRBJ2-3; D is unclear. The V end lost 2 bases, the J end lost 2 bases, and 8 bases lay between the germline ends. The CDR3 contains 13 residues. In germline, CDR1 is GTSNPN, CDR2 SVGIG (reference sequence). CDR3 in amino acids: CAWSPLYTDTQYF. As DNA, the CDR3 is TGTGCCTGGAGTCCCTTATACACAGATACGCAGTATTTT. The complete variable domain, with remaining parts taken from reference TRBV30 and TRBJ2-3, reads SQTIHQWPATLVQPVGSPLSLECTVEGTSNPNLYWYRQAAGRGLQLLFYSVGIGQISSEVPQNLSASRPQDRQFILSSKKLLLSDSGFYLCAWSPLYTDTQYFGPGTRLTVL.

DNA for the CDR3: TGCAGCGTCGCGGACAGGGGAGTAGCGGCACATGGCTACACCTTC. Its translation: CSVADRGVAAHGYTF. The chain employs TRBV29-1 and TRBJ1-2; 9 nucleotides agree with TRBD1. This CDR3 has 15 amino acids. Germline V gene data show CDR1 as SQVTM and CDR2 as ANQGSEA. V shed 6 bases, J shed 6 bases, and the junction held 14 bases outside the gene matches.

The J gene is TRBJ2-7, the V gene TRBV25-1; 7 bases line up with TRBD1. J gave up 0 bases and V 3 bases, and 14 bases lay outside the gene matches. Germline V gene data show CDR1 as MGHDK and CDR2 as SYGVNS. CDR3 length: 18 residues. The CDR3 sequence: CASSEDRFSHRGSYEQYF. The CDR3 DNA reads as TGTGCCAGCAGTGAGGACAGGTTCAGTCACCGGGGCTCCTACGAGCAGTACTTC.

The chain couples TRBV4-1 to TRBJ2-7; D is undetermined. The germline gives CDR1 MGHRA, CDR2 YSYEKL. V gave up 0 bases and J gave up 0 bases, with 6 bases separating them. This CDR3 contains 14 residues. The CDR3 is CASSQDPNSYEQYF. The DNA of the CDR3 is TGCGCCAGCAGCCAAGACCCGAACTCCTACGAGCAGTACTTC.

The CDR3 loop reads CASNLRGEPVNTEAFF. In nucleotides, the CDR3 is TGTGCCAGCAACCTAAGGGGGGAGCCAGTAAACACTGAAGCTTTCTTT. The chain recombines TRBV2 with TRBJ1-1; a weak D match, TRBD1 (6 bases). V was cut by 7 bases and J by 2 bases, with 20 bases left in between. Germline V gene sequence: CDR1 SNHLY, CDR2 FYNNEI. CDR3 length equals 16 residues.

The rearrangement uses TRBV29-1 and TRBJ2-5; no clear D gene. Germline assignment: CDR1 SQVTM and CDR2 ANQGSEA. V was trimmed by 3 bases and J by 2 bases, leaving 10 bases between them. The CDR3 has 13 residues. The CDR3 DNA follows: TGCAGCGTTGATGGCAATCGTCAAGAGACCCAGTACTTC. Translating gives CSVDGNRQETQYF.

The rearrangement uses TRBV30 and TRBJ2-5; D possibly corresponds to TRBD1 (6 bases). V was trimmed by 0 bases and J by 10 bases, leaving 12 bases between them. The CDR3 extends over 12 amino acids. Germline V gene sequence: CDR1 GTSNPN, CDR2 SVGIG (reference sequence). The DNA for the CDR3 is TGTGCCTGGAGTGTACAGGGCCCCTTCCAGTACTTC. Its translation is CAWSVQGPFQYF.

This chain links TRBV30 with TRBJ1-2, with D possibly being TRBD1 (6 bases). The CDR3 is made up of 16 amino acids. Per germline, CDR1 GTSNPN and CDR2 SVGIG (reference sequence). V was shortened by 2 bases and J by 8 bases, with 24 bases between the two germline ends. CDR3 coding DNA: TGTGCCTGGAGTCCCCCGGGGGGCTCTGGGGGTCGGGGCTACACCTTC. Residues: CAWSPPGGSGGRGYTF.

This rearrangement joins TRBV27 to TRBJ2-1; possibly TRBD1 for D (5 bases). Per germline, CDR1 MNHEY and CDR2 SMNVEV (reference sequence). The CDR3 is 15 residues long. Trimming left V 4 bases short and J 1 base short, with 11 bases between. The CDR3 loop reads CASSSLQVSYNEQFF. The CDR3 DNA reads TGTGCCAGCAGTTCTTTACAGGTTTCCTACAATGAGCAGTTCTTC.

The J gene is TRBJ2-7, the V gene TRBV2, with 8 bases aligning to TRBD2. Germline-derived CDR1 and CDR2 are SNHLY and FYNNEI. The CDR3 is 16 residues long. With 4 bases clipped from V and 5 bases from J, the junction kept 13 bases outside the gene matches. The CDR3: CASSGGLAGFHNEQYF. DNA for the CDR3: TGTGCCAGCAGTGGTGGACTAGCAGGATTTCACAACGAGCAGTACTTC.

CDR3 DNA sequence: TGTGCCAGCCTCTCCCTGGGAAGCGAGCAGTTCTTC. This codes for CASLSLGSEQFF. The V and J genes are TRBV27 and TRBJ2-1; D is uncertain. CDR3 size: 12 residues. The V gene lost 8 bases and the J gene lost 10 bases, with 15 bases spanning the gap. CDR1 is MNHEY and CDR2 is SMNVEV in the germline V gene (reference sequence).

CDR3 protein: CSVEVDLPVNTIYF. For the CDR3, the DNA is TGCAGCGTTGAAGTGGACCTTCCCGTAAACACCATATATTTT. V usage is TRBV29-1 and J usage is TRBJ1-3; D unclear. CDR1 and CDR2 (germline): SQVTM, ANQGSEA. This CDR3 has 14 residues. V was cut by 1 base and J by 6 bases, with 13 bases left in between. Together with reference TRBV29-1 and TRBJ1-3, the CDR3 gives the full variable domain: SAVISQKPSRDICQRGTSLTIQCQVDSQVTMMFWYRQQPGQSLTLIATANQGSEATYESGFVIDKFPISRPNLTFSTLTVSNMSPEDSSIYLCSVEVDLPVNTIYFGEGSWLTVV.

The chain is built from TRBV15 and TRBJ2-2, with 12 nucleotides matching TRBD1. There are 14 residues in the CDR3. CDR1 and CDR2 from the germline V gene are LNHNV and YYDKDF (reference sequence). The trim removed 8 bases at V and 9 bases at J, leaving 7 bases unmatched. The CDR3 nucleotides are TGTGCCACCCAGGAGGGACAGGGGGCCAGGGAGCTGTTTTTT. This gives the protein CATQEGQGARELFF.

This clone was seen more than once but under ten times. This chain joins TRBV7-2 and TRBJ1-1; D is uncertain. Trimming pared 5 bases from V and 0 bases from J, leaving 13 bases between. Germline V gene data show CDR1 as SGHTA and CDR2 as FQGNSA. CDR3 length: 15 residues. In nucleotides, the CDR3 is TGTGCCAGCAGCCCCCCGTGGGCGGTGAACACTGAAGCTTTCTTT. The encoded protein is CASSPPWAVNTEAFF.

The chain links TRBV11-2 to TRBJ2-7, with TRBD1 as a possible D gene (5 bases). Trimming pared 1 base from V and 0 bases from J, leaving 16 bases between. The CDR3 has 17 amino acids. Germline V CDR1 and CDR2: SGHAT, FQNNGV. The CDR3: CASSLGTITGPSYEQYF. The DNA for the CDR3 is TGTGCCAGCAGCTTAGGAACTATCACAGGACCCTCCTACGAGCAGTACTTC.

The chain employs TRBV10-3 and TRBJ2-7; TRBD2 agrees at 10 bases. This CDR3 spans 15 amino acids. Germline trimming cut 6 bases from V and 3 bases from J; bases unmatched to any gene: 8. The V gene's germline CDR1 is ENHRY and CDR2 SYGVKD. The CDR3 DNA sequence: TGTGCCATCAGCGCGGGCGTAGCGGGGGGCTACGAGCAGTACTTC. It encodes CAISAGVAGGYEQYF.

On this clone itself: Additional DNA sequences in this sample encode the identical CDR3. The rearrangement joins TRBV9 to TRBJ2-7; 7 positions agree with TRBD1. This CDR3 is 16 amino acids long. The V segment lost 0 bases and the J segment 1 base; nucleotides outside the gene matches: 7. Germline lookup yields CDR1 SGDLS and CDR2 YYNGEE. CDR3 in amino acids: CASSVDPTGVSYEQYF. CDR3 coding DNA: TGTGCCAGCAGCGTAGATCCCACAGGGGTTTCCTACGAGCAGTACTTC.

This chain connects TRBV5-1 to TRBJ2-1; a possible D gene is TRBD1 (5 bases). In germline, CDR1 is SGHRS, CDR2 YFSETQ. The CDR3 is 14 amino acids. Trimming took off 2 bases at V and 3 bases at J, with 9 bases between the two ends. The CDR3 region has the DNA TGCGCCAGCAGCTTACAGGTTCGCTACAATGAGCAGTTCTTC. This translates into CASSLQVRYNEQFF. Supplemented by reference TRBV5-1 and TRBJ2-1, the full variable domain reads KAGVTQTPRYLIKTRGQQVTLSCSPISGHRSVSWYQQTPGQGLQFLFEYFSETQRNKGNFPGRFSGRQFSNSRSEMNVSTLELGDSALYLCASSLQVRYNEQFFGPGTRLTVL.

The table lists this clone with a count of one. V is TRBV30 and J is TRBJ2-1, with TRBD2 identical over 8 bases. Germline V lookup: CDR1 GTSNPN, CDR2 SVGIG (reference sequence). The CDR3 has 16 amino acids. V was clipped by 0 bases and J by 0 bases; unmatched bases: 4. DNA of the CDR3: TGTGCCTGGAGTGTAGCCGGGACTAGCTCCTACAATGAGCAGTTCTTC. Translating it yields CAWSVAGTSSYNEQFF.